The T cell receptor beta chain described here comes from a study of shared clonotypes between healthy human individuals. Trimming took off 4 bases at V and 3 bases at J, with 13 bases between the two ends. CDR3 length: 15 residues. Germline V CDR1 and CDR2: SNHLY, FYNNEI. Repertoires were generated with immunoSEQ multiplex PCR, while TCRdb's copy carries only in-frame clones and drops some. Seen here are hundreds of thousands of clones, approximately 77% observed once, and the top ten hold around 12%. The source of this sequence is a woman in her forties in good health. Some clones in this sample may be carry-over from other donors' samples. The V gene is TRBV2, the J gene TRBJ1-5; no firm D call. The sequenced material came from PBMCs. The CDR3 loop is CASSGWTEDNQPQHF. Written as DNA, the CDR3 is TGTGCCAGCAGTGGATGGACCGAGGACAATCAGCCCCAGCATTTT.